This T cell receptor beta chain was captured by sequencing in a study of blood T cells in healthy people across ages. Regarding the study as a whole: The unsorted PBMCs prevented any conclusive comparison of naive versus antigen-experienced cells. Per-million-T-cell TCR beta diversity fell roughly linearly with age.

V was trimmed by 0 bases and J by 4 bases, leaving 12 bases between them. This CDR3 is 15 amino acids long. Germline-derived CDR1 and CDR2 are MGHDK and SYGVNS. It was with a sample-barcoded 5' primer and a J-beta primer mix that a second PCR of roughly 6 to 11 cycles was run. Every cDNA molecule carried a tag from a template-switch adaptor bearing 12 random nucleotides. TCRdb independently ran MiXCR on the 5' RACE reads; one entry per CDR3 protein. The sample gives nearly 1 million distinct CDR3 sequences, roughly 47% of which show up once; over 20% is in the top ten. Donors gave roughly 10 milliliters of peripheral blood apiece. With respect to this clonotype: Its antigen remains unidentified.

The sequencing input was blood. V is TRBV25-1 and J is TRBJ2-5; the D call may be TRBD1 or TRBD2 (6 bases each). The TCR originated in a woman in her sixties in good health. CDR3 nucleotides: TGTGCCAGCAGTGAATATATTCCGGGGGCAGAGACCCAGTACTTC. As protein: CASSEYIPGAETQYF.